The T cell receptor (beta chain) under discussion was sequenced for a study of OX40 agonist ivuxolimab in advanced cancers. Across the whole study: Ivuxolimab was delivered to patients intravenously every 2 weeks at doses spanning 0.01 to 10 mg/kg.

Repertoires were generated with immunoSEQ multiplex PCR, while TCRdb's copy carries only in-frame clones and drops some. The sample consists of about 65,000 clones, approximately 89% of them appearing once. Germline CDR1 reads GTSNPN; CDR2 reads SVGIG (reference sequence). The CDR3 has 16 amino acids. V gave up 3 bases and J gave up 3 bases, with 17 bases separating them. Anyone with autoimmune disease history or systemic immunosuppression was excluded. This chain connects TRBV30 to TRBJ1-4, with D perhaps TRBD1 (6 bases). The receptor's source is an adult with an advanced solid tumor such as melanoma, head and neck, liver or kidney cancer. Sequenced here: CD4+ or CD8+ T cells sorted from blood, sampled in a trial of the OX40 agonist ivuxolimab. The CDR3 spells CAWRAQGKGPNEKLFF. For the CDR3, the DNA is TGTGCCTGGAGGGCCCAGGGGAAGGGGCCTAATGAAAAACTGTTTTTT.